This TCR beta chain was identified in a study of read filtering for tumor transcriptome and immune sequencing. Study as a whole: TCR-mapped reads were about 4.05 to 11 million with IR-seq versus roughly 85 to 1,400 with RNA-seq.

Study-wide results and limits: RNA-seq captured clonotypes less deeply and reliably than IR-seq. Sorted CD138-negative bone marrow cells were not purified T cells.

From 300 to 400 ng of RNA, a library with molecular barcoded alpha/delta and beta/gamma adaptors was made. TCRdb fed the reads into MiXCR, producing one record per CDR3 protein. The data show over 35,000 distinct CDR3 sequences, 13% seen once. Germline lookup yields CDR1 GTSNPN and CDR2 SVGIG (reference sequence). V was pared by 7 bases and J by 0 bases, with 7 bases between. The CDR3 has 13 amino acids. This clonotype was observed a single time. Its specificity is unknown. This receptor was obtained from a donor older than 35 with multiple myeloma. The V gene is TRBV30, the J gene TRBJ1-6; D remains unclear. The sequenced sample was a population of CD138-negative cells sorted from bone marrow. The CDR3 DNA sequence: TGTGCCTATTCGAGCTCCTATAATTCACCCCTCCACTTT. Protein sequence: CAYSSSYNSPLHF.